This T cell receptor beta chain was captured in a study of graft-versus-host responses after intestinal transplantation. Per germline, CDR1 SGHTA and CDR2 FQGTGA. V was pared by 5 bases and J by 1 base, with 17 bases between. CDR3 length equals 16 residues. Data came from immunoSEQ multiplex PCR; TCRdb stores just in-frame clones and leaves some out. The sample contains approximately 93,000 clones, under 95% of which appear only once. Note on this clone: Its antigen is still unknown.

This chain uses TRBV7-3 with TRBJ2-5; D is perhaps TRBD1 (6 bases). The specimen comprised unstimulated CD8+ T cells sorted from spleen or lymph node cells, sampled before transplant. The receptor was derived from a human donor who was the organ donor for an intestinal transplant. The CDR3 DNA reads TGTGCCAGCAGCCCCGGACTTACAGGGCCCCAAGAGACCCAGTACTTC. Its protein is CASSPGLTGPQETQYF.